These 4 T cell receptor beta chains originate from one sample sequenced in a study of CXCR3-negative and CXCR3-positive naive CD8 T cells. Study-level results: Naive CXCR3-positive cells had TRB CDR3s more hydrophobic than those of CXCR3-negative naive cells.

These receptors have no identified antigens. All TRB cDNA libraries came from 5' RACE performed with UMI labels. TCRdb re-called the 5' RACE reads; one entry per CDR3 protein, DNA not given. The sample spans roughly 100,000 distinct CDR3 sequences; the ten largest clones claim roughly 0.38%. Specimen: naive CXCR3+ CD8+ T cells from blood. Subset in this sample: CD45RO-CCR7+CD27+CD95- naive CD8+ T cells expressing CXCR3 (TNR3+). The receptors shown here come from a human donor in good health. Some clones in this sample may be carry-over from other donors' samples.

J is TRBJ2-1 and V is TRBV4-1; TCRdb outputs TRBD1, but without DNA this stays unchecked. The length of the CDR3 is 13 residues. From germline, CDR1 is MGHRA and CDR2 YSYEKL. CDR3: CASSRVQGSEQFF.

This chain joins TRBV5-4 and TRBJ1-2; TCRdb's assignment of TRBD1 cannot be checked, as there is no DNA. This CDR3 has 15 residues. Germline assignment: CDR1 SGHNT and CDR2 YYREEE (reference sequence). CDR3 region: CASSLPETGMSGYTF.

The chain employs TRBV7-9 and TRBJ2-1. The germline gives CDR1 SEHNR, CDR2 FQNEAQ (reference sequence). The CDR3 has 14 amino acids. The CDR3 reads CASSASGRDNEQFF.

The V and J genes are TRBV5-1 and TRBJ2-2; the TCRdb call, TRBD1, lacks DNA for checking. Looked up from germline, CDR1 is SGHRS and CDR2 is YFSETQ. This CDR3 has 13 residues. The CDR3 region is CASSPGYTGELFF.